These 14 T cell receptor beta chains share one sample of origin, sequenced in a study of CD8 T cells in Susac syndrome. The authors reverse transcribed roughly 0.5 to 1 ug RNA with random hexamers. MiXCR, applied by TCRdb to the immunoSEQ multiplex PCR reads, yields one record per CDR3 protein. The data show about 130,000 distinct CDR3 sequences, with approximately 96% seen just once and more than 0.075% held by the top ten. Sequencing was carried out using CD4+ T cells from PBMCs. Source of these receptors: a human donor in good health.

The chain has TRBV5-1 and TRBJ1-1; the match to TRBD1 covers 10 bases. Trimming cost V 7 bases and J 5 bases; bases outside gene matches: 5. Germline V gives CDR1 SGHRS, CDR2 YFSETQ. This CDR3 region has 13 residues. CDR3 in amino acids: CASRQGAETEAFF. CDR3 coding DNA: TGCGCCAGCCGACAGGGGGCGGAAACTGAAGCTTTCTTT. Supplemented by reference TRBV5-1 and TRBJ1-1, the full variable domain reads KAGVTQTPRYLIKTRGQQVTLSCSPISGHRSVSWYQQTPGQGLQFLFEYFSETQRNKGNFPGRFSGRQFSNSRSEMNVSTLELGDSALYLCASRQGAETEAFFGQGTRLTVV.

The chain uses TRBV10-1 and TRBJ1-2, with D perhaps matching TRBD1 (5 bases). In germline, CDR1 is WNHNN, CDR2 SYGVQD (reference sequence). This CDR3 is built from 13 residues. With 2 bases removed from V and 5 bases from J, the gap between germline ends came to 9 bases. DNA for the CDR3: TGCGCCAGCAGTGAGGGAGCAGGGTATGGCTACACCTTC. It yields the protein CASSEGAGYGYTF.

This rearrangement joins TRBV7-8 to TRBJ1-4, with a weak D call TRBD1 (5 bases). Germline CDR1 is SGHVS and CDR2 is FQNEAQ. The CDR3 spans 15 residues. Trimming removed 4 bases from V and 3 bases from J, with 12 bases in between. The CDR3 loop is CASSSRRDPNEKLFF. The CDR3 DNA reads as TGTGCCAGCAGCTCAAGACGGGACCCTAATGAAAAACTGTTTTTT.

This clonotype has only a few counts. This sequence joins TRBV5-8 and TRBJ2-7; D not resolved. V was trimmed by 2 bases and J by 5 bases, leaving 8 bases between them. The germline CDR1 and CDR2 sequences are SGHTS and YDEGEE. CDR3 length equals 12 residues. CDR3 region: CASSFRLDEQYF. The CDR3 region has the DNA TGTGCCAGCAGCTTTAGGTTGGACGAGCAGTACTTC.

The chain combines TRBV20-1 with TRBJ2-1; 10 bases fit TRBD2. The CDR3 is 14 residues long. Germline CDR1 is DFQATT and CDR2 is SNEGSKA (reference sequence). V lost 5 bases to trimming and J lost 2 bases; unmatched junction nucleotides: 3. This CDR3 is CSAASGSTYNEQFF. DNA of the CDR3: TGCAGTGCTGCTAGCGGGAGCACCTACAATGAGCAGTTCTTC.

This chain joins TRBV29-1 and TRBJ2-5; 9 bases match TRBD1. The CDR3 is made up of 16 amino acids. Germline values: CDR1 SQVTM, CDR2 ANQGSEA. Trimming at V came to 4 bases and at J to 1 base, leaving 10 bases not matched to a gene. The CDR3 DNA follows: TGCAGCGTTGTGGTGACAGGGGGTGAACCCCAAGAGACCCAGTACTTC. Translated, it gives CSVVVTGGEPQETQYF.

This clonotype was detected only a few times. The chain employs TRBV4-3 and TRBJ1-4; D uncertain. The CDR3 length is 15 residues. With 2 bases removed from V and 1 base from J, the gap between germline ends came to 8 bases. Per the germline V gene, CDR1 is LGHNA and CDR2 is YSLEER. The CDR3 DNA sequence: TGCGCCAGCAGCCAACTGGGGAGAACTAATGAAAAACTGTTTTTT. Its translation is CASSQLGRTNEKLFF.

The J gene is TRBJ1-1, the V gene TRBV19; 9 nucleotides align to TRBD1. CDR1 LNHDA and CDR2 SQIVND come from the germline V gene (reference sequence). The length of the CDR3 is 17 residues. Losses at the gene ends were 4 bases for V and 2 bases for J; bases not matched to a gene: 11. The CDR3 spells CASSNDRGKKRNTEAFF. The CDR3 DNA is TGTGCCAGTAGTAACGACAGGGGGAAGAAAAGAAACACTGAAGCTTTCTTT. The full variable domain, in which reference TRBV19 and TRBJ1-1 provide the parts outside the CDR3, is DGGITQSPKYLFRKEGQNVTLSCEQNLNHDAMYWYRQDPGQGLRLIYYSQIVNDFQKGDIAEGYSVSREKKESFPLTVTSAQKNPTAFYLCASSNDRGKKRNTEAFFGQGTRLTVV.

This chain connects TRBV29-1 to TRBJ2-1, with no clear D. The germline V and J ends were trimmed by 6 bases and 6 bases, with 21 bases remaining between them. The CDR3 is 15 amino acids. Germline V gene data show CDR1 as SQVTM and CDR2 as ANQGSEA. The CDR3 sequence is CSVATARTGPNEQFF. The DNA for the CDR3 is TGCAGCGTCGCGACCGCCAGGACGGGCCCCAATGAGCAGTTCTTC.

This clonotype was picked up one time. The chain employs TRBV27 and TRBJ1-5; a weak D match, TRBD1 (5 bases). Per germline, CDR1 MNHEY and CDR2 SMNVEV (reference sequence). V was cut by 3 bases and J by 6 bases, with 12 bases left in between. The CDR3 loop spans 14 amino acids. CDR3 coding DNA: TGTGCCAGCAGTTTGGCGAGGGGTAGTCAGCCCCAGCATTTT. Translation: CASSLARGSQPQHF.

This rearrangement joins TRBV29-1 to TRBJ1-1; D gene ambiguous. CDR1 is SQVTM, CDR2 ANQGSEA, per germline. CDR3 length: 10 residues. V was cut by 4 bases and J by 8 bases, with 8 bases left in between. CDR3: CSVGRDEAFF. The CDR3 DNA is TGCAGCGTTGGCAGAGACGAAGCTTTCTTT. The full variable domain, with the rest looked up from reference TRBV29-1 and TRBJ1-1, is SAVISQKPSRDICQRGTSLTIQCQVDSQVTMMFWYRQQPGQSLTLIATANQGSEATYESGFVIDKFPISRPNLTFSTLTVSNMSPEDSSIYLCSVGRDEAFFGQGTRLTVV.

The CDR3 here is CASSGGGREQYF. The DNA of the CDR3 is TGTGCCAGCAGTGGGGGGGGGCGCGAGCAGTACTTC. The V call is TRBV12-3 or TRBV12-4, the J call TRBJ2-7, with D possibly TRBD2 on 7 matching bases. The CDR3 has 12 amino acids. V shed 5 bases and J shed 6 bases, with 11 bases lying between them.

V is TRBV12-3 or TRBV12-4 and J is TRBJ2-4, with D perhaps matching TRBD1 (5 bases). V lost 2 bases and J lost 7, with 12 bases in between. The CDR3 runs 14 residues. For the CDR3, the DNA is TGTGCCAGCAGTTTAAGGCAGGGCCGGAACATTCAGTACTTC. This sequence encodes CASSLRQGRNIQYF.

The rearrangement joins TRBV19 to TRBJ2-5, with D tentatively TRBD1 (6 bases). Trimming left V 6 bases short and J 1 base short, with 9 bases between. Germline CDR1 reads LNHDA; CDR2 reads SQIVND (reference sequence). This CDR3 has 13 residues. The CDR3 DNA sequence: TGTGCCAGTAGCGACAGGATCCAAGAGACCCAGTACTTC. This translates into CASSDRIQETQYF.